The 20 T cell receptor beta chains below all came from one sample that was sequenced in a study of high-grade serous ovarian cancer treatment subgroups. Assay: immunoSEQ multiplex PCR; the TCRdb copy retains only in-frame clones and omits some. This sample has about 5,700 clones, with under 70% found just once. Tumor tissue was taken before any definitive surgery or chemotherapy was given. Sequencing was done on a sample of tumor tissue. The source of these receptors is a human donor with high-grade serous ovarian cancer.

The chain combines TRBV6-5 with TRBJ1-5; D unresolved. The CDR3 covers 15 residues. Germline V gene data show CDR1 as MNHEY and CDR2 as SVGAGI. V was shortened by 0 bases and J by 4 bases, with 10 bases between the two germline ends. CDR3 region: CASSYSGQRNQPQHF. CDR3 bases: TGTGCCAGCAGTTACTCCGGGCAGAGGAATCAGCCCCAGCATTTT.

The J gene is TRBJ2-7, the V gene TRBV2, with TRBD1 matching 9 bases. CDR1 SNHLY and CDR2 FYNNEI come from the germline V gene. The CDR3 spans 14 residues. The V segment lost 6 bases and the J segment 4 bases; nucleotides outside the gene matches: 7. In DNA form, the CDR3 reads TGTGCCAGCAGGGCTGGGACAGGGCGATACGAGCAGTACTTC. It is translated as CASRAGTGRYEQYF.

The chain joins TRBV10-1 to TRBJ2-7; D gene unclear. V was shortened by 11 bases and J by 3 bases, with 5 bases between the two germline ends. CDR3 length: 9 amino acids. Germline CDR1 is WNHNN and CDR2 is SYGVQD (reference sequence). CDR3 amino acids: CAVYYEQYF. The DNA for the CDR3 is TGCGCCGTCTACTACGAGCAGTACTTC.

V usage is TRBV5-4 and J usage is TRBJ2-2; perhaps TRBD2 as D (5 bases). The CDR3 consists of 13 residues. The germline V gene has CDR1 SGHNT and CDR2 YYREEE (reference sequence). The V end was cut by 4 bases, the J end by 6 bases, with 10 bases between. CDR3 nucleotide sequence: TGTGCCAGCAGCGAGGAGAGGGCCGGGGAGCTGTTTTTT. Translation: CASSEERAGELFF.

This chain uses TRBV5-5 with TRBJ2-1, with 7 bases that match TRBD1. J lost 5 bases, V lost 5 bases, and 7 bases had no gene match. The CDR3 loop spans 14 amino acids. The germline gives CDR1 SGHKS, CDR2 YYEKEE (reference sequence). This chain's CDR3 is CASRGDRDNNEQFF. The CDR3, as DNA: TGTGCCAGCAGGGGCGACAGGGATAACAATGAGCAGTTCTTC.

The genes are TRBV5-4 and TRBJ2-1; 15 bases are shared with TRBD2. This CDR3 has 20 residues. V dropped 4 bases and J dropped 5; count of bases not matched to a gene: 16. Germline V gives CDR1 SGHNT, CDR2 YYREEE (reference sequence). For the CDR3, the DNA is TGTGCCAGCAGCGCACCCACCGGGACTAGCGGGGGGCCGGGTGACAATGAGCAGTTCTTC. Translating gives CASSAPTGTSGGPGDNEQFF.

The table lists this clone with a few counts. The rearrangement links TRBV28 to TRBJ1-3; D is uncertain. The germline gives CDR1 MDHEN, CDR2 SYDVKM. The CDR3 runs to 13 residues. V was shortened by 6 bases and J by 0 bases, with 6 bases between the two germline ends. Written as DNA, the CDR3 is TGTGCCAGCAGCGTCGTCTCTGGAAACACCATATATTTT. As protein: CASSVVSGNTIYF.

V gene TRBV7-9 combines with J gene TRBJ1-1, with D unresolved. The CDR3 totals 15 residues. Germline assignment: CDR1 SEHNR and CDR2 FQNEAQ (reference sequence). Trimming removed 4 bases at V and 0 bases at J, with 12 bases between. The CDR3 loop is CASSSRAAMNTEAFF. The CDR3 DNA follows: TGTGCCAGCAGCTCCCGGGCGGCCATGAACACTGAAGCTTTCTTT.

This clone was picked up one time. The chain uses TRBV5-6 and TRBJ1-2; D not certain. Germline V gene lookup returns CDR1 SGHDT and CDR2 YYEEEE. The CDR3 spans 14 residues. Trimming left V 4 bases short and J 5 bases short, with 15 bases between. CDR3 nucleotide sequence: TGTGCCAGCAGCGGGATGAGGCTTCCGTATGGCTACACCTTC. Protein: CASSGMRLPYGYTF.

The chain links TRBV11-2 to TRBJ1-3; D unresolved. Germline-derived CDR1 and CDR2 are SGHAT and FQNNGV. V was trimmed by 4 bases and J by 4 bases, leaving 20 bases between them. The CDR3 covers 17 residues. The DNA for the CDR3 is TGTGCCAGCAGCTCTCACATGCCCGGGGTCGCGGGAAACACCATATATTTT. Protein sequence: CASSSHMPGVAGNTIYF.

V and J are TRBV10-3 and TRBJ1-2, with D hard to call. The CDR3 totals 13 residues. The V end lost 7 bases, the J end lost 0 bases, and 9 bases lay between the germline ends. Germline V gene sequence: CDR1 ENHRY, CDR2 SYGVKD. The CDR3 DNA reads TGTGCCATCACGTCTACTCCTAACTATGGCTACACCTTC. Protein: CAITSTPNYGYTF.

The rearrangement joins TRBV6-1 to TRBJ1-5; TRBD1 might be the D (5 bases). Trimming left V 3 bases short and J 5 bases short, with 11 bases between. The CDR3 covers 14 residues. In germline, CDR1 is MNHNS, CDR2 SASEGT. The CDR3 loop is CASSEFRGYQPQHF. CDR3 coding DNA: TGTGCCAGCAGTGAGTTTCGGGGGTATCAGCCCCAGCATTTT.

This clone was observed a handful of times. Germline and junction disagree at one end, which may indicate a read error. Other nucleotide sequences in the sample specify the same CDR3. The CDR3 loop reads CASSQDYGAGMRHF. The CDR3 bases are TGTGCCAGCAGCCAAGATTATGGGGCAGGGATGAGGCATTTT. This sequence joins TRBV4-1 and TRBJ1-5; TRBD1 is a possible D gene (5 bases). The CDR3 sequence is 14 residues long. Germline loops: CDR1 MGHRA, CDR2 YSYEKL.

This clone has just one count. The chain recombines TRBV14 with TRBJ2-4; the D gene could be TRBD1 or TRBD2 (7 bases each). The V gene lost 3 bases and the J gene lost 3 bases, with 15 bases spanning the gap. The CDR3 has 16 amino acids. Germline CDR1 and CDR2: SGHDN and FVKESK. The CDR3 sequence: CASSHLQGRGKNIQYF. CDR3 nucleotide sequence: TGTGCCAGCAGCCACCTACAGGGGAGGGGCAAAAACATTCAGTACTTC.

The chain carries TRBV5-5 and TRBJ1-1; tentative D call: TRBD1 (5 bases). V dropped 0 bases and J dropped 11 bases, with 11 bases sitting between them. The CDR3 has 12 amino acids. The germline CDR1 and CDR2 sequences are SGHKS and YYEKEE (reference sequence). The CDR3 region is CASSLGGARAFF. CDR3 nucleotide sequence: TGTGCCAGCAGCTTGGGAGGGGCCAGGGCTTTCTTT.

The CDR3: CASSPFTGTTFNEQFF. In DNA, the CDR3 is TGTGCCAGTAGTCCATTTACAGGTACCACCTTCAATGAGCAGTTCTTC. J is TRBJ2-1 and V is TRBV19; TRBD1 might be the D (5 bases). The ends were cut back, 5 bases at V and 6 bases at J, with 20 bases in the middle. CDR1 and CDR2 from the germline V gene are LNHDA and SQIVND (reference sequence). The CDR3 extends over 16 amino acids.

This clone was recorded a few times. The gene calls are TRBV7-2 and TRBJ1-5; no reliable D call. Germline V gene lookup returns CDR1 SGHTA and CDR2 FQGNSA. Deletions cut 3 bases from V and 9 bases from J, with 12 bases between. The CDR3 covers 13 residues. CDR3 protein: CASSLFEGGPQHF. In DNA form, the CDR3 reads TGTGCCAGCAGCTTGTTTGAAGGAGGGCCCCAGCATTTT. The complete variable domain, with remaining parts taken from reference TRBV7-2 and TRBJ1-5, reads GAGVSQSPSNKVTEKGKDVELRCDPISGHTALYWYRQSLGQGLEFLIYFQGNSAPDKSGLPSDRFSAERTGGSVSTLTIQRTQQEDSAVYLCASSLFEGGPQHFGDGTRLSIL.

This rearrangement joins TRBV2 to TRBJ1-5; D is unresolved. This CDR3 contains 14 residues. V was shortened by 1 base and J by 7 bases, with 11 bases between the two germline ends. The germline gives CDR1 SNHLY, CDR2 FYNNEI. The CDR3: CASSEVEGEQPQHF. CDR3 in DNA: TGTGCCAGCAGTGAAGTAGAGGGAGAGCAGCCCCAGCATTTT.

This clone came up a few times. This chain links TRBV6-6 with TRBJ2-1; D unclear. CDR3 length: 12 amino acids. Trimming stripped 2 bases from V and 6 bases from J, with 5 bases between. Germline V gives CDR1 MNHNY, CDR2 SVGAGI (reference sequence). CDR3 in DNA: TGTGCCAGCAGTTACAGAGCCAATGAGCAGTTCTTC. It codes for CASSYRANEQFF.

The V call is TRBV10-2, the J call TRBJ2-3; 11 nucleotides align to TRBD2. This CDR3 has 18 residues. Germline values: CDR1 WSHSY, CDR2 SAAADI. The V segment lost 5 bases and the J segment 4 bases; nucleotides outside the gene matches: 14. The CDR3 sequence is CASSPGLAGGLWADTQYF. The CDR3 DNA sequence: TGCGCCAGCAGTCCCGGGTTAGCGGGGGGGCTATGGGCAGATACGCAGTATTTT.